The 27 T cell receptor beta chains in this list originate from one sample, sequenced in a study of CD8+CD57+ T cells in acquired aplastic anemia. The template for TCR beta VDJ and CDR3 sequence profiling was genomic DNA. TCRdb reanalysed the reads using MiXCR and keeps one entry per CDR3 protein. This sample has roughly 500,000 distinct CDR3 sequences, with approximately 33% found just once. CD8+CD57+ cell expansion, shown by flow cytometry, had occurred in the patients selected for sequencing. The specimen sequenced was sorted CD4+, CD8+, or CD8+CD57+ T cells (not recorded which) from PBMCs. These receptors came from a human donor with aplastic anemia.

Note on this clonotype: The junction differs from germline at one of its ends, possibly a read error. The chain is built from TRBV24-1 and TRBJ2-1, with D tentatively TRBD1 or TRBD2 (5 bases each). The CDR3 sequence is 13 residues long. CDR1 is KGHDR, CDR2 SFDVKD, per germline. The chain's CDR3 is CATRDPGRAEQFF. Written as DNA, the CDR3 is TGTGCCACCCGTGATCCAGGGCGGGCTGAGCAGTTCTTC.

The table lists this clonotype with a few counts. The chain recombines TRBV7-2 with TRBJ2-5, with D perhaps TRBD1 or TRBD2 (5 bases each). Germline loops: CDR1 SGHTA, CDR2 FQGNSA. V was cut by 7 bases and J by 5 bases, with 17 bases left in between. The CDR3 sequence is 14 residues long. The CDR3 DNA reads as TGTGCCAGCAACTATGGGCTGGGGGTGGAGACCCAGTACTTC. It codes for CASNYGLGVETQYF.

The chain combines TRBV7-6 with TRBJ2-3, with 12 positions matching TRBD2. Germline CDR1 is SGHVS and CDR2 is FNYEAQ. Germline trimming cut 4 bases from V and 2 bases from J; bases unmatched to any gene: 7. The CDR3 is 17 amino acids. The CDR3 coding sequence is TGTGCCAGCAGCTCCTACGGACTAGCGGGGTCCACAGATACGCAGTATTTT. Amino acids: CASSSYGLAGSTDTQYF.

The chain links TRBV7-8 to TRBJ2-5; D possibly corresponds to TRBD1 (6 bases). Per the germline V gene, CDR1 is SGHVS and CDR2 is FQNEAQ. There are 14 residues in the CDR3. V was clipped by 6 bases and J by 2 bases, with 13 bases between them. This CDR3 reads CASSPPTGQETQYF. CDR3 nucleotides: TGTGCCAGCAGTCCCCCGACAGGTCAAGAGACCCAGTACTTC.

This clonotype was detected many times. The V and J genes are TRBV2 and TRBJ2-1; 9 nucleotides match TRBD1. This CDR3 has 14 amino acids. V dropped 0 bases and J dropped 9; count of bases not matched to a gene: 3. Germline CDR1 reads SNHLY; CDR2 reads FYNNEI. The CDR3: CASSEAQGASEQFF. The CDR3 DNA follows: TGTGCCAGCAGTGAAGCACAGGGGGCCAGTGAGCAGTTCTTC.

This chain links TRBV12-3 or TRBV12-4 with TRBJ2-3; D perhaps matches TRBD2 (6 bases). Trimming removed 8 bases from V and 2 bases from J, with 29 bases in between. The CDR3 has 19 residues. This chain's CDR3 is CASARVQGLRAAHTDTQYF. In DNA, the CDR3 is TGTGCCAGCGCCAGGGTGCAGGGACTTCGAGCCGCACACACAGATACGCAGTATTTT.

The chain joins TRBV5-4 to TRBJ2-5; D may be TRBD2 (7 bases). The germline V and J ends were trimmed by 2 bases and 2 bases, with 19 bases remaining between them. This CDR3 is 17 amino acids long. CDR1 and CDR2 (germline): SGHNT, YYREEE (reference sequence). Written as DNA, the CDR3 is TGTGCCAGCAGCTTAGACAGCGGGACACGTAGACAAGAGACCCAGTACTTC. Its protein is CASSLDSGTRRQETQYF.

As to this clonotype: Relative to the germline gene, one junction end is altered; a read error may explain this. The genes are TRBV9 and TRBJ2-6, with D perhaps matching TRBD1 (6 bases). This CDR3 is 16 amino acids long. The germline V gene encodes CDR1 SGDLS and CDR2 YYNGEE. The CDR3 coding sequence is TGTTCCAGCAGCCCTCAGCAGGGGACCGGGGCCAACGTCCTGACTTTT. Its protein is CSSSPQQGTGANVLTF.

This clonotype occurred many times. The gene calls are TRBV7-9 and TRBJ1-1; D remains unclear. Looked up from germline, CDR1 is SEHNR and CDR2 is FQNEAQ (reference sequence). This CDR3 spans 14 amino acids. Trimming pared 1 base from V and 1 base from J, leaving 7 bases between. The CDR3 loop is CASSLGPGNTEAFF. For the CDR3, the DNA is TGTGCCAGCAGCTTAGGGCCGGGGAACACTGAAGCTTTCTTT.

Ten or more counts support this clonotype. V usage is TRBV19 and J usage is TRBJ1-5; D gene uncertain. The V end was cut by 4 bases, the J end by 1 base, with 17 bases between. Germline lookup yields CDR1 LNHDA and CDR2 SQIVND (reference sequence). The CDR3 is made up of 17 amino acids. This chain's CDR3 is CASSTVHSLVSNQPQHF. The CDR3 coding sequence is TGTGCCAGTAGTACCGTTCACAGCCTTGTGAGCAATCAGCCCCAGCATTTT.

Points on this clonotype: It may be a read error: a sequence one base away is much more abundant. The CDR3 DNA reads as TGTGCCAGCAGTGAATTCGTAGCAGGCGCCGGGGAGCTGTTTTTT. This encodes CASSEFVAGAGELFF. The V and J genes are TRBV2 and TRBJ2-2; D not certain. In germline, CDR1 is SNHLY, CDR2 FYNNEI. CDR3 size: 15 residues. Between the trimmed V and J ends, which lost 2 bases and 6 bases, there was a span of 13 bases.

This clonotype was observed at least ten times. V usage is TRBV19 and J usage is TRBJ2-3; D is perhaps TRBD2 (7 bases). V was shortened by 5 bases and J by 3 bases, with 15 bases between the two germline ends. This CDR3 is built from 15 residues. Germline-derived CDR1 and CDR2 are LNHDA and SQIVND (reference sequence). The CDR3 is CASSPVAGATDTQYF. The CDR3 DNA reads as TGTGCCAGTAGTCCGGTGGCGGGGGCTACAGATACGCAGTATTTT.

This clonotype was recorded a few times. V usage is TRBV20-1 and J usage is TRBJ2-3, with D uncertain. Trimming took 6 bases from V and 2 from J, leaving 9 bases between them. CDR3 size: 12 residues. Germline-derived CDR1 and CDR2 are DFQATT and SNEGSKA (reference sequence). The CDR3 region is CSARIYTDTQYF. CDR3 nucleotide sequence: TGCAGTGCAAGGATCTACACAGATACGCAGTATTTT.

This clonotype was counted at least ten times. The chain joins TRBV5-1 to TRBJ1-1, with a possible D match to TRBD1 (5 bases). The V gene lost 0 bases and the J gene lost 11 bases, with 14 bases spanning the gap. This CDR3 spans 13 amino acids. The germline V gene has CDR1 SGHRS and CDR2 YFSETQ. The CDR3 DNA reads TGCGCCAGCAGCTTGGAAACAGCAGGGTGGGCTTTCTTT. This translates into CASSLETAGWAFF.

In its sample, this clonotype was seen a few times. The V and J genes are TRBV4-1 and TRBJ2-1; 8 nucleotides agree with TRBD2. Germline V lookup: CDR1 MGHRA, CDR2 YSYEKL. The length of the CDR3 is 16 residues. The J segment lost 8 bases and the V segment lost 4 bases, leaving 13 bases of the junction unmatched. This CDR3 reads CASSPISGVMRDEQFF. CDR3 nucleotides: TGCGCCAGCAGCCCCATTAGCGGGGTAATGAGGGATGAGCAGTTCTTC.

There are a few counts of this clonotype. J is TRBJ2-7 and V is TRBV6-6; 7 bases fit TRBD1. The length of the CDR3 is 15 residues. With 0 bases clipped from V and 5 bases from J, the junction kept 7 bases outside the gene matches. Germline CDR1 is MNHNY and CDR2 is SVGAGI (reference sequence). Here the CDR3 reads CASSYSTQGSHEQYF. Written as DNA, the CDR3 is TGTGCCAGCAGTTACTCGACACAGGGGTCCCACGAGCAGTACTTC.

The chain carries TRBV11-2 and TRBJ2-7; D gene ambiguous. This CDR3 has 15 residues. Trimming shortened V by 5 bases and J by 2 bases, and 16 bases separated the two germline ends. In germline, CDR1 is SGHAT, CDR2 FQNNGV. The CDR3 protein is CASSNQSWQTYEQYF. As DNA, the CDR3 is TGTGCCAGCAGCAACCAGTCGTGGCAGACCTACGAGCAGTACTTC.

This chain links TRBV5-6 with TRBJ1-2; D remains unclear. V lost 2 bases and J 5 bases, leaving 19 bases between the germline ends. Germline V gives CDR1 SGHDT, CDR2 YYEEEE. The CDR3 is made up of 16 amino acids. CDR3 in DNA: TGTGCCAGCAGCTTTAGACGAGAAACTGTTTGGTATGGCTACACCTTC. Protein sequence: CASSFRRETVWYGYTF.

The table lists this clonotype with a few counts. CDR3: CASSYGVLSNQPQHF. The CDR3 nucleotides are TGTGCCAGCAGTTATGGGGTTCTTAGCAATCAGCCCCAGCATTTT. This sequence joins TRBV6-5 and TRBJ1-5; D is uncertain. V was trimmed by 3 bases and J by 0 bases, leaving 9 bases between them. Germline CDR1 MNHEY, CDR2 SVGAGI. The CDR3 contains 15 residues.

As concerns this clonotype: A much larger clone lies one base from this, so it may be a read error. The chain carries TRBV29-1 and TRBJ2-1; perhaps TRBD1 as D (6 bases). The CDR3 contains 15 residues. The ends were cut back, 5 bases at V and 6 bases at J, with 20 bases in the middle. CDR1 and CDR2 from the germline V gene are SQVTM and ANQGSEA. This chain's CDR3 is CSVLGSRQALNEQFF. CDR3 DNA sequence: TGCAGCGTTCTAGGCTCGAGACAGGCGCTCAATGAGCAGTTCTTC.

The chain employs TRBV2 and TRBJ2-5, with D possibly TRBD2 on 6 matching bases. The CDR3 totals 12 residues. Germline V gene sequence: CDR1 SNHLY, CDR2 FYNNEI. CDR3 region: CARGAGGETQYF. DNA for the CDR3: TGTGCTAGAGGAGCGGGTGGGGAGACCCAGTACTTC.

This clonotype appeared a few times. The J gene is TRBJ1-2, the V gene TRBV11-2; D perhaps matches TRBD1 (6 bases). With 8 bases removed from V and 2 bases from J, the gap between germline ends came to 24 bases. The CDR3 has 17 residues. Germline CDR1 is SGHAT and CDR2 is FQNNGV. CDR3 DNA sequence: TGTGCCAGCTCACCACCGGCTTTGGGGGCAGAGAACTATGGCTACACCTTC. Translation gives CASSPPALGAENYGYTF.

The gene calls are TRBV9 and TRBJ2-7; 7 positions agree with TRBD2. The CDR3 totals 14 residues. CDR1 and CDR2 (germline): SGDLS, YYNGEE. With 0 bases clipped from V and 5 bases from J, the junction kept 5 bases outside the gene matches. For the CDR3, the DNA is TGTGCCAGCAGCGTAGCTCTCGGGGGGAACGAGCAGTACTTC. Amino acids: CASSVALGGNEQYF.

CDR3 bases: TGTGCCTGGAGTGACCTCTACGAGCAGTACTTC. Translation: CAWSDLYEQYF. V is TRBV30 and J is TRBJ2-7; D uncertain. This CDR3 is 11 amino acids long. Germline V gives CDR1 GTSNPN, CDR2 SVGIG (reference sequence). Trimming left V 1 base short and J 3 bases short, with 4 bases between. Drawing the rest from reference TRBV30 and TRBJ2-7, the complete variable domain is SQTIHQWPATLVQPVGSPLSLECTVEGTSNPNLYWYRQAAGRGLQLLFYSVGIGQISSEVPQNLSASRPQDRQFILSSKKLLLSDSGFYLCAWSDLYEQYFGPGTRLTVT.

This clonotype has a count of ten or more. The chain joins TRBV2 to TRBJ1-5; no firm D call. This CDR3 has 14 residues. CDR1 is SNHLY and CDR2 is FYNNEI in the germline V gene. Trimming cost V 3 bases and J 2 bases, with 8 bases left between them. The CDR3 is CASSDEAGNQPQHF. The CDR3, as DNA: TGTGCCAGCAGTGATGAGGCAGGCAATCAGCCCCAGCATTTT. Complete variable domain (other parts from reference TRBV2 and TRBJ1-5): EPEVTQTPSHQVTQMGQEVILRCVPISNHLYFYWYRQILGQKVEFLVSFYNNEISEKSEIFDDQFSVERPDGSNFTLKIRSTKLEDSAMYFCASSDEAGNQPQHFGDGTRLSIL.

CDR3 in amino acids: CAISESGTSGIYEQYF. CDR3 DNA: TGTGCCATCAGTGAGTCCGGGACTAGCGGGATTTACGAGCAGTACTTC. This sequence joins TRBV10-3 and TRBJ2-7; 13 nucleotides line up with TRBD2. Losses at the gene ends were 0 bases for V and 4 bases for J; bases not matched to a gene: 3. The CDR3 is 16 amino acids. Germline lookup yields CDR1 ENHRY and CDR2 SYGVKD.

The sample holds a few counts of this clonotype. The CDR3, as DNA: TGTGCTAGTGGTTTCCGTGGGGCTGAAGCTTTCTTT. Protein: CASGFRGAEAFF. V and J are TRBV12-5 and TRBJ1-1; no clear D. V lost 3 bases, J lost 6 bases, and 8 bases lay in between. Per germline, CDR1 LGHNT and CDR2 FRNRAP. This CDR3 region has 12 residues.